These 24 T cell receptor beta chains came from one sample sequenced in a study of radiation and T cells in renal cell carcinoma. Only in-frame clones appear in the TCRdb table, and some are missing; sequencing was by immunoSEQ multiplex PCR. The sample lists around 70,000 clones, roughly 87% occurring once. Time point defined: blood 2 weeks post-SBRT. Treatment reported: 15 Gy SBRT to primary tumor, nephrectomy 4 weeks later. Sequencing used blood, obtained from a patient whose treatment included radiotherapy and nephrectomy. The receptor set was obtained from a man between 60 and 70 years old with renal cell carcinoma.

The chain has TRBV6-5 and TRBJ1-1; possible D gene TRBD1, 6 bases. Germline loops: CDR1 MNHEY, CDR2 SVGAGI. V gave up 2 bases and J gave up 1 base, with 8 bases separating them. The CDR3 is 14 amino acids. The CDR3 DNA follows: TGTGCCAGCAGTTACGGCAGGGGGAACACTGAAGCTTTCTTT. This translates into CASSYGRGNTEAFF.

This clone showed up just once. The V call is TRBV7-8, the J call TRBJ2-5, with D perhaps TRBD1 (5 bases). V dropped 7 bases and J dropped 3 bases, with 12 bases sitting between them. In germline, CDR1 is SGHVS, CDR2 FQNEAQ. The CDR3 contains 13 residues. DNA for the CDR3: TGTGCCAGCACCTCGACAGCTAAAGAGACCCAGTACTTC. Residues: CASTSTAKETQYF.

The chain links TRBV29-1 to TRBJ2-7, with 14 bases that match TRBD2. Trimming cost V 7 bases and J 7 bases; bases outside gene matches: 6. Germline CDR1 and CDR2: SQVTM and ANQGSEA. The CDR3 consists of 13 residues. The DNA of the CDR3 is TGCAGCGGTCGACTAGCGGGAGGGCGGGAGCAGTACTTC. The encoded protein is CSGRLAGGREQYF.

This clone is a singleton in its sample. For the CDR3, the DNA is TGTGCCAGCAGCTTAAGGCAGGGGGCCTCCTACGAGCAGTACTTC. The encoded protein is CASSLRQGASYEQYF. The J gene is TRBJ2-7, the V gene TRBV7-6; TRBD1 matches at 8 bases. V dropped 2 bases and J dropped 0; count of bases not matched to a gene: 3. Germline V gene sequence: CDR1 SGHVS, CDR2 FNYEAQ. The CDR3 is made up of 15 amino acids.

This sequence joins TRBV5-1 and TRBJ1-4, with 7 nucleotides matching TRBD1. CDR3 length equals 15 residues. Germline trimming cut 1 base from V and 6 bases from J; bases unmatched to any gene: 6. Germline values: CDR1 SGHRS, CDR2 YFSETQ. CDR3 loop: CASSLMAGGYEKLFF. In DNA form, the CDR3 reads TGCGCCAGCAGCTTGATGGCAGGGGGATATGAAAAACTGTTTTTT.

This sequence joins TRBV10-3 and TRBJ2-7; 7 nucleotides match TRBD2. CDR3 length: 15 amino acids. CDR1 is ENHRY and CDR2 is SYGVKD in the germline V gene. Trimming removed 5 bases from V and 7 bases from J; junction bases left unmatched: 14. CDR3 DNA: TGTGCCATCAGTCAGCGGGAAACAGAGGGGCAGGAGCAGTACTTC. Amino acids: CAISQRETEGQEQYF.

This chain links TRBV5-4 with TRBJ2-6; D not certain. The CDR3 contains 15 residues. Germline lookup yields CDR1 SGHNT and CDR2 YYREEE (reference sequence). V lost 0 bases and J 2 bases, leaving 6 bases between the germline ends. The DNA for the CDR3 is TGTGCCAGCAGCTTGGGGGTCCCTGGGGCCAACGTCCTGACTTTC. Amino acid sequence: CASSLGVPGANVLTF.

The chain uses TRBV9 and TRBJ2-7; D may be TRBD2 (5 bases). CDR3 length: 14 amino acids. The V and J ends lost 0 bases and 7 bases respectively, with 14 bases between them. Germline-derived CDR1 and CDR2 are SGDLS and YYNGEE. CDR3 sequence (DNA): TGTGCCAGCAGCGTAGGTAGCGAACCCAGGGAGCAGTACTTC. This translates into CASSVGSEPREQYF.

V gene TRBV15 combines with J gene TRBJ2-2; D is uncertain. The CDR3 consists of 14 residues. Germline CDR1 is LNHNV and CDR2 is YYDKDF (reference sequence). The V and J ends lost 0 bases and 1 base respectively, with 3 bases between them. The CDR3: CATSRELNTGELFF. In nucleotides, the CDR3 is TGTGCCACCAGCAGAGAGCTGAACACCGGGGAGCTGTTTTTT.

The chain is built from TRBV28 and TRBJ1-1; weak D call: TRBD1 (6 bases). The CDR3 runs to 15 residues. Between the trimmed V and J ends, which lost 4 bases and 1 base, there was a span of 13 bases. The germline CDR1 and CDR2 sequences are MDHEN and SYDVKM. CDR3 in amino acids: CASSSGQSWNTEAFF. CDR3 sequence (DNA): TGTGCCAGCAGTTCCGGACAGTCCTGGAACACTGAAGCTTTCTTT.

CDR3 loop: CASSLHSNQPQHF. The DNA for the CDR3 is TGTGCCAGCAGCTTACATAGCAATCAGCCCCAGCATTTT. The chain employs TRBV2 and TRBJ1-5; D ambiguous. The CDR3 is 13 residues long. The V and J ends lost 6 bases and 0 bases respectively, with 6 bases between them. CDR1 SNHLY and CDR2 FYNNEI come from the germline V gene. The variable domain in full, completed from reference TRBV2 and TRBJ1-5, reads EPEVTQTPSHQVTQMGQEVILRCVPISNHLYFYWYRQILGQKVEFLVSFYNNEISEKSEIFDDQFSVERPDGSNFTLKIRSTKLEDSAMYFCASSLHSNQPQHFGDGTRLSIL.

The genes are TRBV4-2 and TRBJ2-7, with TRBD2 matching 7 bases. This CDR3 has 15 residues. The V gene's germline CDR1 is LGHNA and CDR2 YNFKEQ. V shed 4 bases and J 5 bases; nucleotides not matched to a gene: 11. The CDR3 coding sequence is TGTGCCAGCAGCCCTCGAGCGGGGAGTGAAAACGAGCAGTACTTC. Residues: CASSPRAGSENEQYF.

The gene calls are TRBV11-2 and TRBJ2-4; possibly TRBD1 or TRBD2 for D (6 bases each). CDR1 and CDR2 (germline): SGHAT, FQNNGV. This CDR3 has 19 amino acids. Between the trimmed V and J ends, which lost 5 bases and 0 bases, there was a span of 23 bases. CDR3 nucleotide sequence: TGTGCCAGCAGCACCTACCTGGGGGGCGAAACCTTAGCCAAAAACATTCAGTACTTC. Its protein is CASSTYLGGETLAKNIQYF.

The V gene is TRBV7-3, the J gene TRBJ2-3; D might be TRBD2 (6 bases). Germline V gives CDR1 SGHTA, CDR2 FQGTGA. Trimming left V 1 base short and J 4 bases short, with 18 bases between. The CDR3 is made up of 17 amino acids. The CDR3 is CASSLNPFGGEPDTQYF. The CDR3 nucleotides read TGTGCCAGCAGCTTAAACCCGTTCGGGGGAGAGCCAGATACGCAGTATTTT.

V usage is TRBV6-1 and J usage is TRBJ1-4, with a tentative D call TRBD1 (5 bases). The germline V and J ends were trimmed by 3 bases and 5 bases, with 13 bases remaining between them. There are 15 residues in the CDR3. The germline CDR1 and CDR2 sequences are MNHNS and SASEGT. The CDR3 reads CASSDFGGFNEKLFF. DNA of the CDR3: TGTGCCAGCAGTGATTTCGGGGGATTCAATGAAAAACTGTTTTTT.

The chain couples TRBV28 to TRBJ2-2; perhaps D is TRBD1 or TRBD2 (5 bases each). The CDR3 is made up of 16 amino acids. The V gene's germline CDR1 is MDHEN and CDR2 SYDVKM. The germline V and J ends were trimmed by 4 bases and 5 bases, with 17 bases remaining between them. The CDR3 here is CASSSLRGLRTGELFF. The CDR3, as DNA: TGTGCCAGCAGTTCCTTGAGGGGTCTCCGGACCGGGGAGCTGTTTTTT. The full variable domain, rest sourced from reference TRBV28 and TRBJ2-2, is DVKVTQSSRYLVKRTGEKVFLECVQDMDHENMFWYRQDPGLGLRLIYFSYDVKMKEKGDIPEGYSVSREKKERFSLILESASTNQTSMYLCASSSLRGLRTGELFFGEGSRLTVL.

The gene calls are TRBV15 and TRBJ2-1; D is uncertain. Germline V gene data show CDR1 as LNHNV and CDR2 as YYDKDF (reference sequence). V lost 4 bases and J lost 5, with 9 bases in between. This CDR3 spans 13 amino acids. The CDR3 DNA sequence: TGTGCCACCAGCACCCCCTCGGACAATGAGCAGTTCTTC. Its translation: CATSTPSDNEQFF. The whole variable domain, remainder taken from reference TRBV15 and TRBJ2-1, is DAMVIQNPRYQVTQFGKPVTLSCSQTLNHNVMYWYQQKSSQAPKLLFHYYDKDFNNEADTPDNFQSRRPNTSFCFLDIRSPGLGDTAMYLCATSTPSDNEQFFGPGTRLTVL.

The J gene is TRBJ2-5, the V gene TRBV19; D gene ambiguous. V lost 1 base and J 2 bases, leaving 5 bases between the germline ends. Per germline, CDR1 LNHDA and CDR2 SQIVND (reference sequence). The CDR3 has 13 amino acids. CDR3: CASSIASQETQYF. The CDR3 DNA follows: TGTGCCAGTAGTATAGCCTCGCAAGAGACCCAGTACTTC.

This clone appeared a few times. The chain links TRBV9 to TRBJ2-2; TRBD2 matches at 14 bases. Germline loops: CDR1 SGDLS, CDR2 YYNGEE. Trimming at V came to 2 bases and at J to 2 bases, leaving 11 bases not matched to a gene. The CDR3 spans 20 residues. For the CDR3, the DNA is TGTGCCAGCAGCGTCTCGGGACTAGCGGGAGTGATGGGAAACACCGGGGAGCTGTTTTTT. Amino acids: CASSVSGLAGVMGNTGELFF. Full variable domain (missing parts from reference TRBV9 and TRBJ2-2): DSGVTQTPKHLITATGQRVTLRCSPRSGDLSVYWYQQSLDQGLQFLIQYYNGEERAKGNILERFSAQQFPDLHSELNLSSLELGDSALYFCASSVSGLAGVMGNTGELFFGEGSRLTVL.

The V and J genes are TRBV5-6 and TRBJ2-1; perhaps TRBD1 as D (5 bases). V was clipped by 1 base and J by 11 bases, with 16 bases between them. Per the germline V gene, CDR1 is SGHDT and CDR2 is YYEEEE. The CDR3 contains 14 residues. The CDR3 DNA sequence: TGTGCCAGCAGCTTGTACCCGCAGGGCGCAAAGCAGTTCTTC. It encodes CASSLYPQGAKQFF.

The rearrangement uses TRBV10-3 and TRBJ1-2; possibly TRBD1 for D (6 bases). Germline CDR1 is ENHRY and CDR2 is SYGVKD. The CDR3 loop spans 13 amino acids. Trimming removed 11 bases at V and 3 bases at J, with 16 bases between. In DNA form, the CDR3 reads TGTGCCGCCCAGGGGAGTGAGGACTATGGCTACACCTTC. Protein product: CAAQGSEDYGYTF.

The gene calls are TRBV29-1 and TRBJ2-7, with 9 bases aligning to TRBD1. The CDR3 extends over 11 amino acids. The germline V gene has CDR1 SQVTM and CDR2 ANQGSEA. Germline trimming cut 6 bases from V and 3 bases from J; bases unmatched to any gene: 0. CDR3 bases: TGCAGCGTGGACAGGGGCTACGAGCAGTACTTC. It translates to CSVDRGYEQYF.

The rearrangement joins TRBV19 to TRBJ2-7; possible D gene TRBD1, 6 bases. The germline V and J ends were trimmed by 4 bases and 6 bases, with 13 bases remaining between them. Per the germline V gene, CDR1 is LNHDA and CDR2 is SQIVND (reference sequence). CDR3 length: 13 residues. The CDR3 bases are TGTGCCAGTAGTACCCAAACAGGGACCGAGCAGTACTTC. Translated, it gives CASSTQTGTEQYF.

The CDR3 nucleotides read TGTGCCAGCAGTCCCGGGACAGGGAGCTACGAGCAGTACTTC. Amino acid sequence: CASSPGTGSYEQYF. This chain uses TRBV11-3 with TRBJ2-7, with 9 bases fitting TRBD1. Germline V gives CDR1 SGHNT, CDR2 YENEEA. Losses at the gene ends were 6 bases for V and 3 bases for J; bases not matched to a gene: 6. The CDR3 is made up of 14 amino acids. Drawing the rest from reference TRBV11-3 and TRBJ2-7, the complete variable domain is EAGVVQSPRYKIIEKKQPVAFWCNPISGHNTLYWYLQNLGQGPELLIRYENEEAVDDSQLPKDRFSAERLKGVDSTLKIQPAELGDSAVYLCASSPGTGSYEQYFGPGTRLTVT.